A single sample gave rise to the 27 T cell receptor beta chains below, sequenced in a study of PD-L1 blockade in urothelial cancer. Specified time point: pretreatment peripheral blood. The method was immunoSEQ multiplex PCR; TCRdb's version includes in-frame clones alone and lacks a portion of them. The sample contains 90,000 or so clones, roughly 89% of which appear only once. The sample was PBMCs, taken around atezolizumab (anti-PD-L1) treatment. The receptors stem from a man in his sixties with urothelial cancer.

The rearrangement uses TRBV4-2 and TRBJ1-6; 8 nucleotides match TRBD1. V lost 1 base, J lost 10 bases, and 6 bases stayed unmatched. Germline lookup yields CDR1 LGHNA and CDR2 YNFKEQ. CDR3 length equals 15 residues. The CDR3 here is CASSQGTGQGSPLHF. CDR3 nucleotides: TGTGCCAGCAGCCAAGGGACAGGGCAGGGATCACCCCTCCACTTT.

The chain links TRBV25-1 to TRBJ2-1; D might be TRBD2 (6 bases). V was cut by 4 bases and J by 8 bases, with 18 bases left in between. CDR1 is MGHDK, CDR2 SYGVNS, per germline. This CDR3 has 15 residues. CDR3 bases: TGTGCCAGCAGTGGGGGGGTCAGCGGAGGGTATGAGCAGTTCTTC. This gives the protein CASSGGVSGGYEQFF.

The gene calls are TRBV7-2 and TRBJ2-1; 10 nucleotides match TRBD1. Germline loops: CDR1 SGHTA, CDR2 FQGNSA. Trimming removed 5 bases from V and 8 bases from J; junction bases left unmatched: 12. This CDR3 is built from 16 residues. The DNA of the CDR3 is TGTGCCAGCAGCACGAGCCGGGACAGGGGTTACGATGAGCAGTTCTTC. This codes for CASSTSRDRGYDEQFF.

V is TRBV2 and J is TRBJ2-3; the match to TRBD2 covers 7 bases. V trimming: 6 bases; J trimming: 7 bases; junction bases outside the gene matches: 4. Germline CDR1 is SNHLY and CDR2 is FYNNEI. This CDR3 contains 12 residues. The CDR3 DNA follows: TGTGCCAGCAGAGGAAGCGGGAATACGCAGTATTTT. Translating gives CASRGSGNTQYF.

The rearrangement links TRBV19 to TRBJ1-5; D possibly corresponds to TRBD1 (5 bases). CDR1 is LNHDA, CDR2 SQIVND, per germline (reference sequence). The CDR3 sequence is 15 residues long. V was shortened by 1 base and J by 7 bases, with 14 bases between the two germline ends. CDR3 sequence: CASSIGGGIEQPQHF. CDR3 nucleotide sequence: TGTGCCAGTAGTATAGGGGGGGGAATTGAACAGCCCCAGCATTTT.

The V call is TRBV7-2, the J call TRBJ2-5; 10 bases map to TRBD2. CDR1 and CDR2 from the germline V gene are SGHTA and FQGNSA. This CDR3 spans 15 amino acids. V was pared by 1 base and J by 5 bases, with 4 bases of the junction left unmatched. The CDR3 DNA reads TGTGCCAGCAGCTTAGATAGCGGGGGGACGGAGACCCAGTACTTC. The encoded protein is CASSLDSGGTETQYF.

In its sample, this clone was seen once. The V and J genes are TRBV5-4 and TRBJ2-1, with 13 nucleotides matching TRBD2. This CDR3 has 16 residues. V gave up 2 bases and J gave up 10 bases; unmatched junction bases: 9. The germline gives CDR1 SGHNT, CDR2 YYREEE (reference sequence). As DNA, the CDR3 is TGTGCCAGCAGCTTAAGACTAGCGGGGGGCCTCTGGGAGCAGTTCTTC. Its protein product is CASSLRLAGGLWEQFF.

The chain combines TRBV21-1 with TRBJ2-7; no DNA check was done on the table's D call, TRBD1. TRBV21-1 is flagged as a pseudogene. This CDR3 is 16 amino acids long. The CDR3: CASSNYLQGTGYEQYF. The CDR3 bases are TGTGCCAGCAGCAATTATTTACAGGGCACTGGCTACGAGCAGTACTTC.

The chain has TRBV9 and TRBJ2-5; D might be TRBD2 (5 bases). This CDR3 has 16 amino acids. The germline V gene encodes CDR1 SGDLS and CDR2 YYNGEE. The V gene lost 4 bases and the J gene lost 4 bases, with 20 bases spanning the gap. This chain's CDR3 is CASSLEAGLTRETQYF. For the CDR3, the DNA is TGTGCCAGCAGCCTTGAGGCGGGTTTGACGAGAGAGACCCAGTACTTC. The entire variable domain, with the rest obtained from reference TRBV9 and TRBJ2-5, is as follows: DSGVTQTPKHLITATGQRVTLRCSPRSGDLSVYWYQQSLDQGLQFLIQYYNGEERAKGNILERFSAQQFPDLHSELNLSSLELGDSALYFCASSLEAGLTRETQYFGPGTRLLVL.

The gene calls are TRBV7-9 and TRBJ1-1, with unresolved D. V lost 5 bases, J lost 2 bases, and 21 bases lay in between. Per germline, CDR1 SEHNR and CDR2 FQNEAQ (reference sequence). The CDR3 is made up of 17 amino acids. CDR3 DNA sequence: TGTGCCAGCAGCCCTTTTGGATTTGTTGCGGCCAACACTGAAGCTTTCTTT. Translated: CASSPFGFVAANTEAFF.

This chain connects TRBV9 to TRBJ2-3, with a weak D call TRBD2 (5 bases). In germline, CDR1 is SGDLS, CDR2 YYNGEE. There are 15 residues in the CDR3. Trimming removed 1 base from V and 2 bases from J, with 11 bases in between. DNA for the CDR3: TGTGCCAGCAGCGTACGGGGTTTCGACACAGATACGCAGTATTTT. Translation gives CASSVRGFDTDTQYF.

This chain uses TRBV18 with TRBJ2-7; the match to TRBD2 covers 9 bases. The J segment lost 7 bases and the V segment lost 2 bases, leaving 6 bases of the junction unmatched. The CDR3 covers 14 residues. Germline values: CDR1 KGHSH, CDR2 LQKENI. The CDR3 spells CASSPIAGAEEQYF. CDR3 nucleotide sequence: TGTGCCAGCTCACCAATAGCGGGAGCAGAGGAGCAGTACTTC.

This clone was found once. This likely came from a read error, as a far larger clone is one base away. The sample carries other DNA sequences with the same CDR3. The V and J genes are TRBV7-9 and TRBJ1-2; TRBD1 might be the D (6 bases). Trimming removed 5 bases at V and 2 bases at J, with 9 bases between. The CDR3 has 13 amino acids. Germline V gene data show CDR1 as SEHNR and CDR2 as FQNEAQ (reference sequence). CDR3 bases: TGTGCCAGCAGCCCAGGACAGAACTATGGCTACACCTTC. This encodes CASSPGQNYGYTF.

This chain uses TRBV28 with TRBJ2-5; D is unclear. Deletions cut 4 bases from V and 4 bases from J, with 16 bases between. The CDR3 spans 15 residues. CDR1 is MDHEN and CDR2 is SYDVKM in the germline V gene. The CDR3 bases are TGTGCCAGCAGTTCCTCGCCTGTAAACGGAGAGACCCAGTACTTC. Protein product: CASSSSPVNGETQYF.

This chain uses TRBV29-1 with TRBJ1-2; 9 bases map to TRBD1. The V gene end was trimmed by 6 bases and the J gene end by 4 bases; junction bases not matched to a gene: 3. Germline V gene data show CDR1 as SQVTM and CDR2 as ANQGSEA. CDR3 length: 12 amino acids. Here the CDR3 reads CSVAGQGYGYTF. The CDR3 nucleotides are TGCAGCGTCGCGGGACAGGGCTATGGCTACACCTTC.

In its sample, this clone was seen once. The DNA of the CDR3 is TGTGCCAGTAGTATAAGGGACAGCTATGGCTACACCTTC. The encoded protein is CASSIRDSYGYTF. This chain links TRBV19 with TRBJ1-2, with TRBD1 matching 7 bases. Germline V CDR1 and CDR2: LNHDA, SQIVND (reference sequence). V dropped 2 bases and J dropped 4; count of bases not matched to a gene: 1. CDR3 length: 13 amino acids.

This clone showed up just a few times. One end of the junction fails to match germline, which may point to a read error. CDR3 sequence (DNA): TGTGCCACCAGCCGAGACAGGGGAAAGGGCTATGGCTACACCTTC. Protein: CATSRDRGKGYGYTF. This rearrangement joins TRBV15 to TRBJ1-2; 8 nucleotides match TRBD1. The CDR3 runs to 15 residues. Germline V lookup: CDR1 LNHNV, CDR2 YYDKDF (reference sequence).

This chain links TRBV14 with TRBJ2-7; maybe TRBD1 (5 bases). V was trimmed by 0 bases and J by 5 bases, leaving 14 bases between them. Germline assignment: CDR1 SGHDN and CDR2 FVKESK. The CDR3 loop spans 15 amino acids. In DNA, the CDR3 is TGTGCCAGCAGCCAAGATAGGGGATGGACCGACGAGCAGTACTTC. Protein sequence: CASSQDRGWTDEQYF.

V gene TRBV6-6 combines with J gene TRBJ1-2; TRBD1 is a possible D gene (5 bases). V was shortened by 2 bases and J by 4 bases, with 11 bases between the two germline ends. CDR3 length equals 14 residues. Germline CDR1 reads MNHNY; CDR2 reads SVGAGI (reference sequence). CDR3 DNA sequence: TGTGCCAGCAGTTACGGGGGGGACTCCTATGGCTACACCTTC. It codes for CASSYGGDSYGYTF.

CDR3: CSVGGDGYEQYF. The CDR3 DNA sequence: TGCAGCGTTGGGGGGGACGGGTACGAGCAGTACTTC. The gene calls are TRBV29-1 and TRBJ2-7, with D possibly matching TRBD2 (6 bases). The CDR3 is made up of 12 amino acids. V lost 4 bases to trimming and J lost 4 bases, with 11 bases between them. From germline, CDR1 is SQVTM and CDR2 ANQGSEA.

The chain has TRBV7-2 and TRBJ2-2, with D perhaps TRBD1 (6 bases). Trimming pared 7 bases from V and 1 base from J, leaving 10 bases between. The germline gives CDR1 SGHTA, CDR2 FQGNSA. The CDR3 sequence is 14 residues long. The CDR3: CASKRQENTGELFF. The CDR3 bases are TGTGCCAGCAAAAGACAGGAGAACACCGGGGAGCTGTTTTTT.

This clone was seen a few times. The gene calls are TRBV5-4 and TRBJ1-2; TRBD1 matches at 7 bases. CDR1 and CDR2 from the germline V gene are SGHNT and YYREEE (reference sequence). Germline trimming cut 1 base from V and 6 bases from J; bases unmatched to any gene: 6. This CDR3 contains 14 residues. In DNA, the CDR3 is TGTGCCAGCAGCTTGAGGGGGCAGGTTAATGGCTACACCTTC. Translated: CASSLRGQVNGYTF.

The chain recombines TRBV4-2 with TRBJ2-1, with TRBD2 matching over 14 bases. The CDR3 has 15 amino acids. Germline lookup yields CDR1 LGHNA and CDR2 YNFKEQ. The J segment lost 7 bases and the V segment lost 5 bases, leaving 4 bases of the junction unmatched. In DNA form, the CDR3 reads TGTGCCAGCAGCTCCGGGACTAGCGGGAGAAATGAGCAGTTCTTC. It codes for CASSSGTSGRNEQFF.

CDR3 DNA sequence: TGCGCCAGCAGCCGCGGACAGGGGACCGGAGAAAAACTGTTTTTT. Translated: CASSRGQGTGEKLFF. The chain couples TRBV4-1 to TRBJ1-4; 9 bases align to TRBD1. V dropped 4 bases and J dropped 8; count of bases not matched to a gene: 8. Germline lookup yields CDR1 MGHRA and CDR2 YSYEKL. The CDR3 runs 15 residues.

V gene TRBV7-2 combines with J gene TRBJ2-1; D is unresolved. This CDR3 is built from 12 residues. Germline CDR1 and CDR2: SGHTA and FQGNSA. The V end was cut by 5 bases, the J end by 13 bases, with 15 bases between. In nucleotides, the CDR3 is TGTGCCAGCAGCCCCGCTACGGGTTCACAGTTCTTC. This codes for CASSPATGSQFF.

The rearrangement joins TRBV18 to TRBJ2-7; D possibly corresponds to TRBD2 (5 bases). This CDR3 is 15 amino acids long. CDR1 is KGHSH, CDR2 LQKENI, per germline. V dropped 0 bases and J dropped 3 bases, with 12 bases sitting between them. The CDR3: CASSPPSSGSYEQYF. The CDR3 DNA sequence: TGTGCCAGCTCACCACCGTCCAGTGGGAGCTACGAGCAGTACTTC.

The chain uses TRBV2 and TRBJ2-3; D may be TRBD2 (5 bases). Germline V gene sequence: CDR1 SNHLY, CDR2 FYNNEI. Trimming cost V 8 bases and J 1 base, with 7 bases left between them. This CDR3 comprises 12 residues. The CDR3 here is CASGRGTDTQYF. The CDR3, as DNA: TGTGCCAGCGGGCGGGGCACAGATACGCAGTATTTT.